These 32 T cell receptor beta chains originate from one sample sequenced in a study of T-cell memory formation after mild COVID-19. TCRdb analysed the 5' RACE reads with MiXCR anew, one entry per CDR3 protein. The profile shows approximately 40,000 distinct CDR3 sequences, 11% of them singletons. Sequenced: PBMCs or a T cell subset sorted from them (not recorded which). The receptors derive from a young man who had mild COVID-19 (a few samples of this study predate the infection). Cell type and time point are not known.

This clonotype has at least ten counts. The DNA for the CDR3 is TGCGCCAGCAGCTTGGAAGAGCATGGCTACACCTTC. This codes for CASSLEEHGYTF. The rearrangement uses TRBV5-1 and TRBJ1-2; D uncertain. The V end was cut by 0 bases, the J end by 6 bases, with 6 bases between. This CDR3 is 12 amino acids long. CDR1 is SGHRS and CDR2 is YFSETQ in the germline V gene.

This clonotype was counted many times. The chain combines TRBV29-1 with TRBJ2-7; a possible D gene is TRBD1 (6 bases). Germline V gene data show CDR1 as SQVTM and CDR2 as ANQGSEA. Trimming took off 4 bases at V and 5 bases at J, with 18 bases between the two ends. The CDR3 covers 14 residues. The CDR3 region is CSVGGQGPIHEQYF. DNA of the CDR3: TGCAGCGTTGGGGGGCAGGGACCGATCCACGAGCAGTACTTC.

This clonotype was observed once. The J gene is TRBJ2-2, the V gene TRBV24-1, with D perhaps TRBD2 (6 bases). V shed 0 bases and J shed 3 bases, with 10 bases lying between them. Germline loops: CDR1 KGHDR, CDR2 SFDVKD. This CDR3 has 16 residues. CDR3 nucleotide sequence: TGTGCCACCAGTGATTTGGGGCGCGGGGACACCGGGGAGCTGTTTTTT. Its protein is CATSDLGRGDTGELFF.

This clonotype was seen repeatedly, ten times or more. The rearrangement joins TRBV15 to TRBJ1-1; D unclear. The CDR3 runs to 13 residues. The V end lost 2 bases, the J end lost 7 bases, and 11 bases lay between the germline ends. CDR1 and CDR2 (germline): LNHNV, YYDKDF (reference sequence). The CDR3 sequence: CATSRTVSVEAFF. The CDR3, as DNA: TGTGCCACCAGCAGAACAGTTTCCGTTGAAGCTTTCTTT.

This clonotype was counted at least ten times. The genes are TRBV20-1 and TRBJ2-1; D might be TRBD1 (5 bases). Germline loops: CDR1 DFQATT, CDR2 SNEGSKA (reference sequence). The CDR3 runs 13 residues. V shed 5 bases and J shed 8 bases, with 16 bases lying between them. The CDR3 is CSASNTQGHEQFF. The CDR3 DNA reads as TGCAGTGCTTCAAACACCCAGGGCCATGAGCAGTTCTTC.

This clonotype was seen a handful of times. The chain employs TRBV2 and TRBJ2-7, with D uncertain. The CDR3 consists of 12 residues. The ends were cut back, 8 bases at V and 6 bases at J, with 14 bases in the middle. Germline V CDR1 and CDR2: SNHLY, FYNNEI. CDR3 bases: TGTGCCAGCCGGAGCCCTGTGGGCGAGCAGTACTTC. Residues: CASRSPVGEQYF.

In its sample, this clonotype was seen many times. The chain employs TRBV20-1 and TRBJ2-5; TRBD2 aligns across 10 bases. Germline loops: CDR1 DFQATT, CDR2 SNEGSKA (reference sequence). J lost 0 bases, V lost 4 bases, and 2 bases had no gene match. This CDR3 spans 14 amino acids. This chain's CDR3 is CSAISGGHQETQYF. The DNA for the CDR3 is TGCAGTGCTATTAGCGGGGGGCACCAAGAGACCCAGTACTTC.

The chain has TRBV5-1 and TRBJ2-7; D uncertain. Trimming took 0 bases from V and 5 from J, leaving 9 bases between them. This CDR3 is built from 13 residues. The germline CDR1 and CDR2 sequences are SGHRS and YFSETQ. The CDR3 DNA reads TGCGCCAGCAGCTTGGAAATATTGGACGAGCAGTACTTC. It encodes CASSLEILDEQYF.

This clonotype turned up a few times. The gene calls are TRBV12-3 or TRBV12-4 and TRBJ1-2, with 9 bases lining up with TRBD1. The CDR3 has 15 amino acids. Losses at the gene ends were 5 bases for V and 8 bases for J; bases not matched to a gene: 12. The CDR3 nucleotides read TGTGCCAGCAGTCCTTCGGACAGGGGAAGTAGAGGCTACACCTTC. Translated, it gives CASSPSDRGSRGYTF.

The table lists this clonotype with many counts. The V call is TRBV7-9, the J call TRBJ2-1; 7 bases line up with TRBD2. Germline V gives CDR1 SEHNR, CDR2 FQNEAQ (reference sequence). CDR3 length equals 15 residues. With V trimmed by 7 bases and J by 4 bases, 10 bases remained unmatched. CDR3 region: CASTGGAGSYNEQFF. The CDR3 DNA is TGTGCCAGCACTGGAGGAGCGGGGTCGTACAATGAGCAGTTCTTC.

This clonotype has ten or more counts. Written as DNA, the CDR3 is TGTGCCAGCAGCTTGCATCTGGATACCTACGAGCAGTACTTC. This codes for CASSLHLDTYEQYF. The rearrangement uses TRBV5-6 and TRBJ2-7; D not resolved. The CDR3 is 14 amino acids. Germline lookup yields CDR1 SGHDT and CDR2 YYEEEE. Between the trimmed V and J ends, which lost 1 base and 2 bases, there was a span of 10 bases.

This clonotype was observed at least ten times. The V and J genes are TRBV5-1 and TRBJ2-1, with 10 bases that match TRBD1. CDR3 size: 14 residues. Germline CDR1 and CDR2: SGHRS and YFSETQ. V lost 3 bases and J lost 12; bases outside the gene matches: 9. CDR3 amino acids: CASSSGTGVDRQFF. The CDR3 DNA reads as TGCGCCAGCAGCTCGGGGACAGGGGTTGATAGGCAGTTCTTC.

There are many counts of this clonotype. The chain carries TRBV7-2 and TRBJ2-3, with D possibly TRBD2 on 6 matching bases. The CDR3 spans 15 residues. V was trimmed by 4 bases and J by 6 bases, leaving 17 bases between them. Germline loops: CDR1 SGHTA, CDR2 FQGNSA. CDR3 amino acids: CASSSVEGSVDTQYF. The CDR3 DNA is TGTGCCAGCAGCTCCGTGGAGGGGTCCGTCGATACGCAGTATTTT.

A word on this clonotype: One base away lies a much larger clone, so this may be a sequencing read error. This chain uses TRBV9 with TRBJ1-1, with 7 bases fitting TRBD1. Germline V lookup: CDR1 SGDLS, CDR2 YYNGEE. The CDR3 is 13 amino acids. CDR3 DNA sequence: TGTGACAGCAGCGCCCGGACAGGAGGAAAAGCTTTCTTT. Amino acids: CDSSARTGGKAFF.

Many counts were recorded for this clonotype. V is TRBV6-5 and J is TRBJ1-4; weak D call: TRBD1 (5 bases). Germline V CDR1 and CDR2: MNHEY, SVGAGI. The CDR3 totals 12 residues. The V end lost 8 bases, the J end lost 1 base, and 5 bases lay between the germline ends. The DNA of the CDR3 is TGTGCCAGCGGGGGAACTAATGAAAAACTGTTTTTT. This codes for CASGGTNEKLFF.

This clonotype was seen many times. The rearrangement uses TRBV6-5 and TRBJ2-5; TRBD2 is a possible D gene (7 bases). The CDR3 spans 15 residues. V gave up 2 bases and J gave up 5 bases, with 15 bases separating them. Germline V gene lookup returns CDR1 MNHEY and CDR2 SVGAGI. The CDR3 sequence is CASSYGGGRLETQYF. CDR3 DNA: TGTGCCAGCAGTTACGGGGGGGGCCGGTTGGAGACCCAGTACTTC.

This clonotype was seen repeatedly, ten times or more. The chain recombines TRBV2 with TRBJ2-2; D call uncertain. The germline V gene has CDR1 SNHLY and CDR2 FYNNEI. Trimming left V 0 bases short and J 6 bases short, with 5 bases between. This CDR3 is 13 amino acids long. CDR3: CASSEASPGELFF. The CDR3, as DNA: TGTGCCAGCAGTGAAGCCTCCCCCGGGGAGCTGTTTTTT.

This clonotype occurred many times. CDR3 amino acids: CASSLLQATDTQYF. In nucleotides, the CDR3 is TGTGCCAGCAGCTTATTACAGGCCACAGATACGCAGTATTTT. This chain links TRBV7-2 with TRBJ2-3; perhaps TRBD1 as D (5 bases). The germline V gene encodes CDR1 SGHTA and CDR2 FQGNSA. V was shortened by 2 bases and J by 2 bases, with 8 bases between the two germline ends. The CDR3 is 14 amino acids.

This clonotype qualifies as medium-sized. The chain couples TRBV4-2 to TRBJ2-2; D is perhaps TRBD1 or TRBD2 (5 bases each). Germline V gives CDR1 LGHNA, CDR2 YNFKEQ. Trimming stripped 0 bases from V and 4 bases from J, with 12 bases between. This CDR3 is 16 amino acids long. CDR3 coding DNA: TGTGCCAGCAGCCAAGAGGGGGACCCCTCCACCGGGGAGCTGTTTTTT. Translation: CASSQEGDPSTGELFF.

This clonotype was detected many times. The V gene is TRBV20-1, the J gene TRBJ2-7; D is unclear. The length of the CDR3 is 11 residues. Trimming cost V 3 bases and J 5 bases, with 8 bases left between them. Germline V gives CDR1 DFQATT, CDR2 SNEGSKA (reference sequence). The CDR3 sequence is CSARGNHEQYV. CDR3 sequence (DNA): TGCAGTGCTAGGGGGAACCACGAGCAGTACGTC.

This clonotype ranks as medium-sized. In DNA, the CDR3 is TGTGCCAGCAGCCAAGACGTACAGGGAGATACGCAGTATTTT. Amino acids: CASSQDVQGDTQYF. J is TRBJ2-3 and V is TRBV14, with a possible D match to TRBD1 (6 bases). The CDR3 runs 14 residues. The V and J ends lost 0 bases and 5 bases respectively, with 9 bases between them. Looked up from germline, CDR1 is SGHDN and CDR2 is FVKESK.

Only a few counts were recorded for this clonotype. The V gene is TRBV28, the J gene TRBJ1-2, with a tentative D call TRBD1 (6 bases). The V end lost 9 bases, the J end lost 4 bases, and 15 bases lay between the germline ends. The CDR3 length is 13 residues. CDR1 MDHEN and CDR2 SYDVKM come from the germline V gene. For the CDR3, the DNA is TGTGCCAGTCGTAGGGGGATCAGCTATGGCTACACCTTC. This codes for CASRRGISYGYTF.

This clonotype was found a few times. This chain uses TRBV24-1 with TRBJ2-1, with a possible D match to TRBD1 (6 bases). There are 18 residues in the CDR3. The V and J ends lost 3 bases and 0 bases respectively, with 17 bases between them. Looked up from germline, CDR1 is KGHDR and CDR2 is SFDVKD. This CDR3 reads CATSDPKLTGSSYNEQFF. CDR3 nucleotides: TGTGCCACCAGTGATCCAAAACTAACAGGGAGCTCCTACAATGAGCAGTTCTTC.

This clonotype rates as medium-sized. The chain couples TRBV7-9 to TRBJ2-5; D remains unclear. The V end lost 4 bases, the J end lost 2 bases, and 11 bases lay between the germline ends. The CDR3 is 14 residues long. Germline V gene data show CDR1 as SEHNR and CDR2 as FQNEAQ (reference sequence). The CDR3 sequence: CASSYWALQETQYF. CDR3 nucleotide sequence: TGTGCCAGCAGCTACTGGGCTTTACAAGAGACCCAGTACTTC.

V gene TRBV10-3 combines with J gene TRBJ2-5; possible D gene TRBD2, 6 bases. V shed 2 bases and J shed 0 bases, with 7 bases lying between them. Germline V CDR1 and CDR2: ENHRY, SYGVKD. The length of the CDR3 is 14 residues. The chain's CDR3 is CAISEGLHQETQYF. As DNA, the CDR3 is TGTGCCATCAGTGAGGGACTACACCAAGAGACCCAGTACTTC.

This clonotype occurred many times. The genes are TRBV5-1 and TRBJ2-3, with 12 bases lining up with TRBD2. The germline gives CDR1 SGHRS, CDR2 YFSETQ. V lost 0 bases and J lost 3; bases outside the gene matches: 8. The CDR3 is made up of 18 amino acids. CDR3: CASSLGPSGGAGTDTQYF. As DNA, the CDR3 is TGCGCCAGCAGCTTGGGTCCTAGCGGGGGGGCAGGGACAGATACGCAGTATTTT.

In its sample, this clonotype was seen many times. V is TRBV20-1 and J is TRBJ2-3; TRBD2 agrees at 12 bases. The V gene's germline CDR1 is DFQATT and CDR2 SNEGSKA (reference sequence). The V and J ends lost 5 bases and 11 bases, in that order; junction bases with no gene match: 17. The CDR3 totals 16 residues. The CDR3 region is CSAPFPLGLAGRRQYF. The CDR3 DNA sequence: TGCAGTGCTCCATTTCCGTTGGGACTAGCGGGCCGACGGCAGTATTTT.

This clonotype was detected ten times or more. V gene TRBV20-1 combines with J gene TRBJ1-2; D is unresolved. V was trimmed by 6 bases and J by 5 bases, leaving 13 bases between them. The CDR3 spans 12 residues. CDR1 and CDR2 (germline): DFQATT, SNEGSKA (reference sequence). The CDR3 protein is CSAAASLYGYTF. The CDR3 nucleotides read TGCAGTGCGGCAGCCAGCCTTTATGGCTACACCTTC.

The chain recombines TRBV4-2 with TRBJ2-1, with D possibly called TRBD1 or TRBD2 (5 bases each). Trimming pared 1 base from V and 4 bases from J, leaving 8 bases between. The CDR3 is made up of 14 amino acids. In germline, CDR1 is LGHNA, CDR2 YNFKEQ. CDR3 protein: CASSQGGVYNEQFF. In nucleotides, the CDR3 is TGTGCCAGCAGCCAAGGAGGGGTTTACAATGAGCAGTTCTTC.

The table lists this clonotype with many counts. The chain combines TRBV7-9 with TRBJ1-1, with D unresolved. This CDR3 comprises 16 residues. Germline V lookup: CDR1 SEHNR, CDR2 FQNEAQ (reference sequence). Trimming pared 2 bases from V and 0 bases from J, leaving 13 bases between. The chain's CDR3 is CASSLPGLGMNTEAFF. CDR3 nucleotides: TGTGCCAGCAGCTTACCTGGGCTGGGCATGAACACTGAAGCTTTCTTT.

The chain recombines TRBV5-1 with TRBJ2-7; D uncertain. Trimming cost V 0 bases and J 6 bases, with 19 bases left between them. The CDR3 has 16 residues. Germline V gene lookup returns CDR1 SGHRS and CDR2 YFSETQ. The CDR3 nucleotides are TGCGCCAGCAGCTTGGGACTCGGACGGATGGGGTCCGAGCAGTACTTC. Translation gives CASSLGLGRMGSEQYF.

This clonotype was detected many times. This rearrangement joins TRBV7-6 to TRBJ1-5; D perhaps matches TRBD1 (6 bases). Germline CDR1 SGHVS, CDR2 FNYEAQ. The CDR3 runs 15 residues. Trimming cost V 2 bases and J 3 bases, with 11 bases left between them. The CDR3 bases are TGTGCCAGCAGCTTACAATCAGGGGTCAATCAGCCCCAGCATTTT. Translated: CASSLQSGVNQPQHF.